Listed here are 17 T cell receptor beta chains from one sample, sequenced in a study of OX40 agonist ivuxolimab in advanced cancers. Using immunoSEQ multiplex PCR, the repertoire was profiled, and TCRdb retains in-frame clones only, with some absent. The sample holds about 81,000 clones; about 92% are singletons and the top ten take around an eighth. Sample: CD4+ or CD8+ T cells sorted from blood, taken in a trial of the OX40 agonist ivuxolimab. The source of these receptors is an adult with an advanced solid tumor such as melanoma, head and neck, liver or kidney cancer.

V is TRBV4-1 and J is TRBJ2-3; 7 positions agree with TRBD1. This CDR3 spans 16 amino acids. Germline V lookup: CDR1 MGHRA, CDR2 YSYEKL. V trimming: 5 bases; J trimming: 0 bases; junction bases outside the gene matches: 8. The CDR3 DNA sequence: TGCGCCAGCAGCGAGGGGGCTATCTCGAGCACAGATACGCAGTATTTT. Translated: CASSEGAISSTDTQYF.

The V gene is TRBV18, the J gene TRBJ2-7; D remains ambiguous. Trimming removed 3 bases from V and 1 base from J, with 7 bases in between. CDR1 KGHSH and CDR2 LQKENI come from the germline V gene. CDR3 length: 13 residues. The CDR3: CASSPGRSYEQYF. CDR3 in DNA: TGTGCCAGCTCACCGGGCAGATCCTACGAGCAGTACTTC.

V and J are TRBV9 and TRBJ2-1; 8 bases match TRBD2. CDR1 is SGDLS, CDR2 YYNGEE, per germline. This CDR3 is 15 amino acids long. The junction had 10 bases not matched to a gene; V was cut back by 6 bases and J by 5 bases. CDR3 residues: CASNGRGGNHNEQFF. In DNA, the CDR3 is TGTGCCAGCAATGGGCGCGGGGGGAACCACAATGAGCAGTTCTTC.

The rearrangement joins TRBV6-6 to TRBJ2-2, with a weak D call TRBD1 (6 bases). CDR3 length: 16 residues. The V gene's germline CDR1 is MNHNY and CDR2 SVGAGI (reference sequence). V was clipped by 5 bases and J by 1 base, with 14 bases between them. CDR3 protein: CASSLQATGNTGELFF. CDR3 sequence (DNA): TGTGCCAGCAGTCTCCAGGCGACAGGGAACACCGGGGAGCTGTTTTTT.

The chain has TRBV7-2 and TRBJ2-7, with unresolved D. V was shortened by 3 bases and J by 3 bases, with 9 bases between the two germline ends. Germline lookup yields CDR1 SGHTA and CDR2 FQGNSA. The CDR3 is made up of 13 amino acids. The CDR3 spells CASSFLGNYEQYF. The DNA for the CDR3 is TGTGCCAGCAGCTTCCTCGGCAACTACGAGCAGTACTTC.

The J gene is TRBJ1-2, the V gene TRBV4-3; 7 nucleotides match TRBD1. V lost 1 base to trimming and J lost 3 bases; unmatched junction nucleotides: 5. Looked up from germline, CDR1 is LGHNA and CDR2 is YSLEER. The CDR3 contains 15 residues. The CDR3 region has the DNA TGCGCCAGCAGCCAAGTCGGGGACAGAGACTATGGCTACACCTTC. Protein: CASSQVGDRDYGYTF.

This CDR3 is CASSLEAGGNTGELFF. The CDR3 bases are TGTGCCAGCAGTTTAGAGGCAGGGGGAAACACCGGGGAGCTGTTTTTT. The chain carries TRBV28 and TRBJ2-2; the match to TRBD1 covers 7 bases. V was clipped by 2 bases and J by 2 bases; unmatched bases: 5. Germline CDR1 MDHEN, CDR2 SYDVKM. This CDR3 comprises 16 residues.

A single count supports this clone. The chain couples TRBV5-8 to TRBJ2-5; D possibly uses TRBD1 or TRBD2 (5 bases each). This CDR3 has 15 amino acids. CDR1 and CDR2 (germline): SGHTS, YDEGEE. The V gene lost 4 bases and the J gene lost 4 bases, with 17 bases spanning the gap. CDR3 bases: TGTGCCAGCAGCACCACCGGGACGGCCAGAGAGACCCAGTACTTC. It encodes CASSTTGTARETQYF. Full variable domain (rest looked up from reference TRBV5-8 and TRBJ2-5): EAGVTQSPTHLIKTRGQQATLRCSPISGHTSVYWYQQALGLGLQFLLWYDEGEERNRGNFPPRFSGRQFPNYSSELNVNALELEDSALYLCASSTTGTARETQYFGPGTRLLVL.

J is TRBJ1-2 and V is TRBV6-4; 7 bases agree with TRBD1. Germline CDR1 reads MRHNA; CDR2 reads SNTAGT. The CDR3 is 15 residues long. V lost 0 bases, J lost 4 bases, and 5 bases stayed unmatched. CDR3 amino acids: CASSDSGTDSYGYTF. The CDR3 nucleotides are TGTGCCAGCAGTGACTCAGGGACAGACAGCTATGGCTACACCTTC.

The chain combines TRBV6-6 with TRBJ2-7; possible D gene TRBD2, 5 bases. Per germline, CDR1 MNHNY and CDR2 SVGAGI (reference sequence). The V and J ends lost 4 bases and 6 bases respectively, with 10 bases between them. CDR3 size: 12 residues. The CDR3 nucleotides are TGTGCCAGCAGTTCCCGACTAATCGAGCAGTACTTC. Protein product: CASSSRLIEQYF.

The V gene is TRBV27, the J gene TRBJ1-5, with D tentatively TRBD1 (6 bases). This CDR3 region has 16 residues. Germline-derived CDR1 and CDR2 are MNHEY and SMNVEV (reference sequence). Trimming stripped 6 bases from V and 7 bases from J, with 22 bases between. As DNA, the CDR3 is TGTGCCAGCAGAATTACCTCTGGGGGCGCGAGGCAGCCCCAGCATTTT. It is translated as CASRITSGGARQPQHF.

The genes are TRBV7-6 and TRBJ1-1; TRBD1 matches 8 bases. CDR3 length: 17 amino acids. CDR1 is SGHVS and CDR2 is FNYEAQ in the germline V gene. Trimming at V came to 1 base and at J to 3 bases, leaving 10 bases not matched to a gene. CDR3 bases: TGTGCCAGCAGCTTAGAAGCGGGGGGCAGGGGGCACACTGAAGCTTTCTTT. This sequence encodes CASSLEAGGRGHTEAFF.

The gene calls are TRBV11-2 and TRBJ1-5; 7 bases are shared with TRBD1. The CDR3 is 19 residues long. V gave up 6 bases and J gave up 4 bases; unmatched junction bases: 21. Germline-derived CDR1 and CDR2 are SGHAT and FQNNGV. The CDR3 coding sequence is TGTGCCAGCAGTATAGATCTACCGGGCATACGACAGGGAAATCAGCCCCAGCATTTT. It specifies CASSIDLPGIRQGNQPQHF.

The CDR3 sequence is CASSPPGGTEAFF. In nucleotides, the CDR3 is TGTGCCAGCTCACCCCCAGGGGGCACTGAAGCTTTCTTT. V is TRBV18 and J is TRBJ1-1; 7 bases fit TRBD1. The V and J ends lost 3 bases and 4 bases, in that order; junction bases with no gene match: 2. Germline CDR1 is KGHSH and CDR2 is LQKENI. The CDR3 consists of 13 residues. The full variable domain, in which reference TRBV18 and TRBJ1-1 provide the parts outside the CDR3, is NAGVMQNPRHLVRRRGQEARLRCSPMKGHSHVYWYRQLPEEGLKFMVYLQKENIIDESGMPKERFSAEFPKEGPSILRIQQVVRGDSAAYFCASSPPGGTEAFFGQGTRLTVV.

This rearrangement joins TRBV9 to TRBJ2-2; the D gene is possibly TRBD1 (6 bases). The germline V and J ends were trimmed by 0 bases and 4 bases, with 16 bases remaining between them. The CDR3 has 17 residues. Germline V gene sequence: CDR1 SGDLS, CDR2 YYNGEE. CDR3 sequence (DNA): TGTGCCAGCAGCGTAGGATTTGGGGACATTCTCACCGGGGAGCTGTTTTTT. Its protein is CASSVGFGDILTGELFF. Supplemented by reference TRBV9 and TRBJ2-2, the full variable domain reads DSGVTQTPKHLITATGQRVTLRCSPRSGDLSVYWYQQSLDQGLQFLIQYYNGEERAKGNILERFSAQQFPDLHSELNLSSLELGDSALYFCASSVGFGDILTGELFFGEGSRLTVL.

The chain employs TRBV5-6 and TRBJ1-6; TRBD1 is a possible D gene (5 bases). This CDR3 is built from 16 residues. V shed 2 bases and J shed 4 bases, with 13 bases lying between them. Germline values: CDR1 SGHDT, CDR2 YYEEEE. In nucleotides, the CDR3 is TGTGCCAGCAGCTTTAATGGACACACTTATAATTCACCCCTCCACTTT. Its protein product is CASSFNGHTYNSPLHF.

The chain has TRBV11-2 and TRBJ2-1, with TRBD2 matching over 11 bases. The CDR3 is made up of 18 amino acids. CDR1 is SGHAT, CDR2 FQNNGV, per germline. The junction had 12 bases not matched to a gene; V was cut back by 5 bases and J by 3 bases. This CDR3 is CASSLNVAGGPNYNEQFF. DNA for the CDR3: TGTGCCAGCAGCCTCAACGTAGCGGGGGGGCCAAACTACAATGAGCAGTTCTTC.